One and the same sample provided the 20 T cell receptor beta chains below, sequenced in a study of beta chain features in type 1 diabetes. General study results and limits: TCRB CDR3s from Type 1 diabetes patients were moderately but significantly shorter in all four CD4+ subsets.

These receptors are not linked to any known antigen. Expressed TCRB transcripts were sequenced because the entire RNA isolate underwent reverse transcription. Sequencing used immunoSEQ multiplex PCR; TCRdb keeps in-frame clones, though not all of them. The table has 100,000 to 150,000 clones, around 8.8% seen once. The sequenced material came from central memory CD4+ T cells from blood. The origin of the receptors is a young man with type 1 diabetes.

This clone was seen more than once but under ten times. The chain combines TRBV19 with TRBJ2-6; D is perhaps TRBD1 (6 bases). The CDR3 is made up of 15 amino acids. Trimming took 5 bases from V and 2 from J, leaving 10 bases between them. CDR1 is LNHDA and CDR2 is SQIVND in the germline V gene (reference sequence). DNA of the CDR3: TGTGCCAGTAGTGCAGGGGCGGCTGGGGCCAACGTCCTGACTTTC. Translating gives CASSAGAAGANVLTF.

This clone was observed many times. This chain uses TRBV4-2 with TRBJ2-3; 8 nucleotides line up with TRBD2. Germline assignment: CDR1 LGHNA and CDR2 YNFKEQ. J lost 0 bases, V lost 3 bases, and 8 bases had no gene match. The CDR3 loop spans 17 amino acids. CDR3 protein: CASSQSVSGASTDTQYF. CDR3 in DNA: TGTGCCAGCAGCCAGAGCGTTAGCGGGGCGAGCACAGATACGCAGTATTTT.

The CDR3 reads CASSPQPTGQETQYF. CDR3 DNA: TGTGCCAGCAGCCCACAACCGACAGGGCAAGAGACCCAGTACTTC. This chain joins TRBV6-1 and TRBJ2-5; 7 bases are shared with TRBD1. Germline V CDR1 and CDR2: MNHNS, SASEGT. The J segment lost 2 bases and the V segment lost 6 bases, leaving 9 bases of the junction unmatched. The CDR3 is 15 amino acids.

This clone has a handful of counts. The sample contains more than one DNA sequence encoding this CDR3. The chain uses TRBV7-3 and TRBJ2-5, with TRBD1 identical over 8 bases. The V and J ends lost 5 bases and 5 bases, in that order; junction bases with no gene match: 7. The germline V gene has CDR1 SGHTA and CDR2 FQGTGA. The CDR3 sequence is 14 residues long. This CDR3 is CASSPTGGMETQYF. In nucleotides, the CDR3 is TGTGCCAGCAGCCCCACAGGGGGAATGGAGACCCAGTACTTC.

This clone was seen only a few times. The chain employs TRBV6-6 and TRBJ2-2; 14 nucleotides match TRBD2. V lost 5 bases to trimming and J lost 6 bases; unmatched junction nucleotides: 5. There are 16 residues in the CDR3. CDR1 and CDR2 from the germline V gene are MNHNY and SVGAGI (reference sequence). The CDR3 is CASSARLAGGPGELFF. The CDR3, as DNA: TGTGCCAGCAGTGCCCGACTAGCGGGGGGGCCCGGGGAGCTGTTTTTT.

This clone was observed a handful of times. This chain joins TRBV4-3 and TRBJ1-6; D not resolved. The CDR3 covers 16 residues. Germline loops: CDR1 LGHNA, CDR2 YSLEER. V lost 1 base, J lost 10 bases, and 17 bases lay in between. CDR3 nucleotide sequence: TGCGCCAGCAGCCAAGGTGATAGCACCGCTGGCTCACCCCTCCACTTT. Translated: CASSQGDSTAGSPLHF.

This chain uses TRBV5-6 with TRBJ2-1; TRBD2 agrees at 8 bases. V lost 4 bases and J lost 4; bases outside the gene matches: 10. This CDR3 is built from 16 residues. Germline CDR1 reads SGHDT; CDR2 reads YYEEEE. The CDR3 loop reads CASSRTGGPHYNEQFF. CDR3 sequence (DNA): TGTGCCAGCAGCCGAACGGGGGGGCCCCATTACAATGAGCAGTTCTTC.

V and J are TRBV20-1 and TRBJ2-7; no clear D gene. CDR3 length: 11 residues. V lost 5 bases and J 3 bases, leaving 8 bases between the germline ends. CDR1 is DFQATT, CDR2 SNEGSKA, per germline (reference sequence). This CDR3 reads CSARDDYEQYF. CDR3 nucleotide sequence: TGCAGTGCTCGCGATGACTACGAGCAGTACTTC.

As concerns this clone: The germline gene is not matched at one end of the junction; a read error may be the cause. This sequence joins TRBV7-7 and TRBJ2-5, with D hard to call. CDR1 and CDR2 (germline): SSHAT, FNYEAQ (reference sequence). The CDR3 runs 13 residues. The CDR3 protein is CASSFGGQETQYF. For the CDR3, the DNA is TGTGCTAGCAGCTTCGGCGGCCAAGAGACCCAGTACTTC.

The CDR3 DNA reads TGTGCCAGCAGCTTAAGGGACAGCTACTACGAGCAGTACTTC. Encoded protein: CASSLRDSYYEQYF. This chain links TRBV11-2 with TRBJ2-7; TRBD1 aligns across 7 bases. The germline V gene has CDR1 SGHAT and CDR2 FQNNGV. CDR3 size: 14 residues. J was trimmed by 3 bases and V by 2 bases; bases with no gene match: 4.

This chain joins TRBV5-1 and TRBJ2-4, with 13 positions matching TRBD2. This CDR3 is 16 amino acids long. Unmatched junction bases numbered 2, after V lost 2 bases and J lost 3 bases. The germline gives CDR1 SGHRS, CDR2 YFSETQ. CDR3 DNA sequence: TGCGCCAGCAGCTTAGGGACTAGCGGGGACAAAAACATTCAGTACTTC. It is translated as CASSLGTSGDKNIQYF.

The chain combines TRBV7-9 with TRBJ2-3; 8 positions agree with TRBD1. Germline lookup yields CDR1 SEHNR and CDR2 FQNEAQ (reference sequence). The CDR3 runs to 14 residues. Trimming removed 5 bases from V and 4 bases from J; junction bases left unmatched: 5. CDR3 in amino acids: CASSPGQGADTQYF. The CDR3 DNA follows: TGTGCCAGCAGCCCCGGACAGGGAGCAGATACGCAGTATTTT.

This clone was recorded a few times. The chain has TRBV28 and TRBJ2-5; D unresolved. Germline CDR1 is MDHEN and CDR2 is SYDVKM. This CDR3 has 11 amino acids. CDR3 DNA: TGTGGTAGTGTATTCCAAGAGACCCAGTACTTC. Translation: CGSVFQETQYF.

The rearrangement joins TRBV5-4 to TRBJ1-2; D may be TRBD1 (5 bases). Germline CDR1 is SGHNT and CDR2 is YYREEE (reference sequence). Trimming took 1 base from V and 4 from J, leaving 11 bases between them. CDR3 size: 14 residues. CDR3 sequence (DNA): TGTGCCAGCAGCTTGAGCAGGGATATCTATGGCTACACCTTC. Encoded protein: CASSLSRDIYGYTF. Complete variable domain (other parts from reference TRBV5-4 and TRBJ1-2): ETGVTQSPTHLIKTRGQQVTLRCSSQSGHNTVSWYQQALGQGPQFIFQYYREEENGRGNFPPRFSGLQFPNYSSELNVNALELDDSALYLCASSLSRDIYGYTFGSGTRLTVV.

This clone was recorded a few times. The chain employs TRBV5-4 and TRBJ2-5; TRBD1 agrees at 8 bases. The V gene's germline CDR1 is SGHNT and CDR2 YYREEE (reference sequence). The CDR3 runs 14 residues. Trimming removed 3 bases from V and 1 base from J; junction bases left unmatched: 2. CDR3 loop: CASSSQGVQETQYF. DNA for the CDR3: TGTGCCAGCAGCTCACAGGGGGTCCAAGAGACCCAGTACTTC. The whole variable domain, filled in from reference TRBV5-4 and TRBJ2-5, reads ETGVTQSPTHLIKTRGQQVTLRCSSQSGHNTVSWYQQALGQGPQFIFQYYREEENGRGNFPPRFSGLQFPNYSSELNVNALELDDSALYLCASSSQGVQETQYFGPGTRLLVL.

This clone has a handful of counts. The chain recombines TRBV5-8 with TRBJ1-2; no reliable D call. V gave up 2 bases and J gave up 6 bases, with 11 bases separating them. Germline assignment: CDR1 SGHTS and CDR2 YDEGEE. The CDR3 length is 13 residues. CDR3 coding DNA: TGTGCCAGCAGCTTTCCCGGGGTTGATGGCTACACCTTC. The encoded protein is CASSFPGVDGYTF.

The genes are TRBV30 and TRBJ1-4; a possible D gene is TRBD1 (5 bases). This CDR3 has 15 residues. Germline V CDR1 and CDR2: GTSNPN, SVGIG (reference sequence). Trimming took off 0 bases at V and 10 bases at J, with 18 bases between the two ends. The DNA of the CDR3 is TGTGCCTGGAGTGTTATAGGGACGGGAGGGCGAAAACTGTTTTTT. Translation: CAWSVIGTGGRKLFF.

V and J are TRBV5-1 and TRBJ1-1; 9 positions match TRBD1. Germline V gene sequence: CDR1 SGHRS, CDR2 YFSETQ. V dropped 4 bases and J dropped 4; count of bases not matched to a gene: 2. The CDR3 length is 13 residues. Here the CDR3 reads CASSPDRGTEAFF. CDR3 in DNA: TGCGCCAGCAGCCCGGACAGGGGCACTGAAGCTTTCTTT.

This clone appeared a few times. The chain links TRBV25-1 to TRBJ2-2, with D maybe TRBD2 (5 bases). The CDR3 has 14 amino acids. CDR1 is MGHDK, CDR2 SYGVNS, per germline. V lost 2 bases to trimming and J lost 6 bases, with 10 bases between them. The DNA of the CDR3 is TGTGCCAGCAGTGAAGAGGGTGGGGCCGGGGAGCTGTTTTTT. Translation gives CASSEEGGAGELFF.

This clone was counted between two and nine times. The chain joins TRBV19 to TRBJ1-5, with TRBD1 matching over 8 bases. Germline values: CDR1 LNHDA, CDR2 SQIVND (reference sequence). The CDR3 extends over 15 amino acids. V dropped 4 bases and J dropped 2; count of bases not matched to a gene: 4. CDR3 protein: CASSTLDRGNQPQHF. The CDR3 DNA follows: TGTGCCAGTAGTACTTTGGACAGGGGCAATCAGCCCCAGCATTTT.